Described below is a single T cell receptor (beta chain) sequence and its context. This clonotype came up many times. Its antigen is not yet known. Base qualities were left out, and no much larger clone turns up one base away. Library generation was performed with 5' RACE. The reads were generated on a NextSeq 500. The TCR library protocol attached a unique molecular identifier to each TCR cDNA molecule to allow correction of PCR and sequencing errors. Per the authors' processing: TCR identification, UMI-based error correction and CDR3 extraction were performed with Decombinator tools. TCRs above a frequency of 2 per 1,000, corresponding to the top 1% of the tumor frequency distribution, were defined as expanded. Rényi diversity was computed with the R vegan package after subsampling each repertoire 100 times to 5,000 TCRs. CDR3 similarity networks were built from amino acid triplet string-kernel similarity, connecting CDR3s with pairwise similarity above 0.82. Using fastp at Q25 and MiXCR, TCRdb reprocessed the public reads and kept productive beta chains. All rows with the same CDR3 protein become a single entry with the most common DNA and genes. The V and J calls and clone size are TCRdb's, not the authors'. Within this sample are tens of thousands of distinct CDR3 sequences, with 6.5% to 9.5% of them counted one time only. The ten largest account for under 30% of the sample.

This sample is part of a study of spatial heterogeneity in lung cancer (dated by TCRdb to the late 2010s). Concerning the study at large: Beta-chain transcripts were consistently detected in greater numbers than alpha-chain transcripts, which likely reflects a higher abundance of beta-chain transcripts. In the raw uncorrected reads, each unique combination of TCR and UMI appeared on average more than ten times. The study quantitatively compared TCR alpha and beta repertoires across multiple tumor regions, matched nontumor lung and blood in non-small cell lung cancer. The study linked features of the TCR repertoire to counts of nonsynonymous mutations, which were determined by whole-exome sequencing of tumor tissue. Both alpha and beta chains were TCR-sequenced in samples taken at surgery, namely 220 tumor regions, approximately 63 matched nontumor lung samples and about 58 PBMC samples.

What the study reported, not specific to this receptor: Additional single-cell paired TCR alpha and beta sequencing was considered necessary to confirm, at a functional level, the hypothesis that regional TCRs recognize regional mutations. Ubiquitous expanded tumor TCRs showed up in blood more often at tumor resection than at routine follow-up.

The time point label for this specimen denotes: sample taken at primary tumor resection. The donors were 60 to 80 patients from the lung TRACERx cohort who had early-stage, untreated non-small cell lung cancer. Whole RNA extracted from tumor and nontumor lung tissue, or from cryopreserved PBMC samples, was used for TCR sequencing without cell sorting. Only patients with enough RNA available from two or more tumor regions were chosen for TCR sequencing. V is shortened by 3 bases, J by 2 bases, and the region joining them spans 9 bases. Reading the germline V gene gives CDR1 MRHNA and CDR2 SNTAGT. The CDR3 runs 14 residues from the cysteine to the phenylalanine. Only the CDR3 portion is preserved as DNA: 42 bases, with reading frame beginning at the first base.

The chain joins TRBV6-4 to TRBJ2-3; TRBD2 might be the D gene, on 5 matching bases. The source of this sequence is a male donor with early-stage non-small cell lung cancer. The source material was PBMCs, sampled at surgery. The CDR3 protein is CASSEGLFTDTQYF. The DNA sequence follows: TGTGCCAGCAGTGAAGGACTTTTCACAGATACGCAGTATTTT.